This T cell receptor (beta chain) was sequenced for a study of graft-versus-host responses after intestinal transplantation. Study background: Induction with anti-thymocyte globulin, then tacrolimus and steroids for roughly three years, was given to all recipients.

The CDR3 covers 13 residues. The V gene's germline CDR1 is SGHVS and CDR2 FNYEAQ. V lost 5 bases to trimming and J lost 4 bases, with 10 bases between them. Assay: immunoSEQ multiplex PCR; the TCRdb copy retains only in-frame clones and omits some. The sample records 100,000 to 120,000 clones, over 85% being singletons. With regard to this clone: Its antigen remains unknown.

Findings of the study overall: The presence of high graft-versus-host to host-versus-graft clonal ratios in allografts characterized patients with graft-donor T cell macrochimerism. GvH clones occurred in recipient marrow; some first appeared in ileum or blood. There was an association between peak levels of circulating GvH clones and early post-transplant HvG declines.

The chain joins TRBV7-6 to TRBJ2-3, with D unclear. The sequencing used unstimulated CD8+ T cells sorted from spleen or lymph node cells, collected before intestinal transplant. The clonotype comes from a human donor who received an intestinal transplant. CDR3 DNA: TGTGCCAGCAGCCCCGAGGTCGCAGATACGCAGTATTTT. Encoded protein: CASSPEVADTQYF.